Below are 18 T cell receptor beta chains sequenced from a single sample in a study of patients and donors after allogeneic stem cell transplantation. TCRdb re-derived calls from the RT-PCR reads in MiXCR, one entry per CDR3 protein. The sample holds about 960,000 distinct CDR3 sequences, over 15% seen once. Sequencing was performed on blood, either unsorted or a sorted T cell fraction (not recorded which). The receptors come from a human donor who was either an allogeneic HSCT recipient or a stem cell or donor lymphocyte infusion donor (not recorded which). It is not recorded whose cells these are; they may come from a transplant donor.

This clonotype was found a few times. V gene TRBV3-1 combines with J gene TRBJ2-3; D gene uncertain. CDR1 is LGHDT and CDR2 is YNNKEL in the germline V gene (reference sequence). This CDR3 spans 14 amino acids. The V end was cut by 0 bases, the J end by 7 bases, with 11 bases between. This CDR3 reads CASSQEEGYHTQYF. For the CDR3, the DNA is TGTGCCAGCAGCCAAGAAGAAGGGTATCATACGCAGTATTTT.

Only a few counts were recorded for this clonotype. This chain links TRBV20-1 with TRBJ1-2; D is undetermined. In germline, CDR1 is DFQATT, CDR2 SNEGSKA (reference sequence). The CDR3 runs to 13 residues. Trimming pared 4 bases from V and 4 bases from J, leaving 13 bases between. The CDR3 sequence is CSATGGNVYGYTF. The DNA of the CDR3 is TGCAGTGCTACCGGCGGGAATGTCTATGGCTACACCTTC.

This chain uses TRBV9 with TRBJ1-2, with D unclear. The CDR3 loop spans 9 amino acids. The ends were cut back, 10 bases at V and 0 bases at J, with 1 base in the middle. Germline values: CDR1 SGDLS, CDR2 YYNGEE. CDR3 sequence (DNA): TGTGCCCCTAACTATGGCTACACCTTC. Encoded protein: CAPNYGYTF.

This clonotype was picked up a small number of times. V usage is TRBV7-3 and J usage is TRBJ2-3; D could derive from TRBD1 or TRBD2 (5 bases each). V lost 3 bases, J lost 5 bases, and 9 bases lay in between. The CDR3 runs to 13 residues. The germline V gene has CDR1 SGHTA and CDR2 FQGTGA. CDR3 coding DNA: TGTGCCAGCAGCTTTGGGGGTAAAGATACGCAGTATTTT. Translation gives CASSFGGKDTQYF.

This clonotype was seen a handful of times. The CDR3 DNA is TGTGCCAGCAGGCTGGACCCTTTTGAAAAACTGTTTTTT. This gives the protein CASRLDPFEKLFF. The chain links TRBV7-8 to TRBJ1-4; D is ambiguous. Germline CDR1 reads SGHVS; CDR2 reads FQNEAQ. The CDR3 is 13 residues long. V was cut by 6 bases and J by 7 bases, with 12 bases left in between.

The genes are TRBV20-1 and TRBJ2-1, with D possibly being TRBD2 (6 bases). The length of the CDR3 is 16 residues. Germline V gene sequence: CDR1 DFQATT, CDR2 SNEGSKA (reference sequence). The V gene lost 1 base and the J gene lost 4 bases, with 17 bases spanning the gap. CDR3 sequence (DNA): TGCAGTGCTAGAGTGGGAACGGGAGCACGTTACAATGAGCAGTTCTTC. It translates to CSARVGTGARYNEQFF.

The chain couples TRBV12-3 or TRBV12-4 to TRBJ1-4; D remains unclear. Deletions cut 6 bases from V and 0 bases from J, with 14 bases between. There are 16 residues in the CDR3. This CDR3 reads CASSVTGRTTNEKLFF. In DNA, the CDR3 is TGTGCCAGCAGCGTTACCGGGAGAACAACTAATGAAAAACTGTTTTTT.

This clonotype was counted only a few times. The chain recombines TRBV5-1 with TRBJ1-2; TRBD1 is a possible D gene (5 bases). The V end was cut by 3 bases, the J end by 5 bases, with 14 bases between. This CDR3 spans 14 amino acids. CDR1 is SGHRS, CDR2 YFSETQ, per germline. The CDR3 nucleotides read TGCGCCAGCAGCTCTAACCCGACAGTTTATGGCTACACCTTC. It encodes CASSSNPTVYGYTF.

The sample holds a few counts of this clonotype. CDR3 sequence (DNA): TGCAGTGCCAAGGAGGACGGGCCCTACGAGCAGTACTTC. It specifies CSAKEDGPYEQYF. The V and J genes are TRBV20-1 and TRBJ2-7; TRBD2 is a possible D gene (5 bases). Germline V gene lookup returns CDR1 DFQATT and CDR2 SNEGSKA (reference sequence). The CDR3 consists of 13 residues. V was trimmed by 6 bases and J by 2 bases, leaving 14 bases between them.

V gene TRBV7-2 combines with J gene TRBJ2-7; weak D call: TRBD1 (5 bases). Germline V gives CDR1 SGHTA, CDR2 FQGNSA. The CDR3 spans 17 residues. Deletions cut 5 bases from V and 2 bases from J, with 22 bases between. DNA for the CDR3: TGTGCCAGCAGCCCTCAAGGGGCGCACCGCCTAGCCTACGAGCAGTACTTC. Its protein product is CASSPQGAHRLAYEQYF. Complete variable domain (other parts from reference TRBV7-2 and TRBJ2-7): GAGVSQSPSNKVTEKGKDVELRCDPISGHTALYWYRQSLGQGLEFLIYFQGNSAPDKSGLPSDRFSAERTGGSVSTLTIQRTQQEDSAVYLCASSPQGAHRLAYEQYFGPGTRLTVT.

This clonotype was seen more than once but under ten times. The J gene is TRBJ1-4, the V gene TRBV6-1; D uncertain. Germline loops: CDR1 MNHNS, CDR2 SASEGT. The germline V and J ends were trimmed by 2 bases and 5 bases, with 9 bases remaining between them. This CDR3 is 14 amino acids long. The CDR3 DNA sequence: TGTGCCAGCAGTGAAACGAGGGCGAATGAAAAACTGTTTTTT. It yields the protein CASSETRANEKLFF.

In its sample, this clonotype was seen once. The chain has TRBV11-3 and TRBJ2-1; 11 nucleotides match TRBD2. Losses at the gene ends were 4 bases for V and 14 bases for J; bases not matched to a gene: 7. CDR1 SGHNT and CDR2 YENEEA come from the germline V gene. The CDR3 has 13 amino acids. CDR3 in DNA: TGTGCCAGCAGCTCCCCGACTAGCGGGGCCGAGTTCTTC. Translated, it gives CASSSPTSGAEFF.

The chain recombines TRBV6-2 or TRBV6-3 with TRBJ1-4, with D unresolved. V lost 5 bases and J 7 bases, leaving 8 bases between the germline ends. The CDR3 length is 12 residues. Germline V gives CDR1 MNHEY, CDR2 SVGEGT. CDR3 sequence (DNA): TGTGCCAGCAGTCAATGGTCTGAAAAACTGTTTTTT. Protein product: CASSQWSEKLFF.

The rearrangement uses TRBV11-2 and TRBJ2-1, with TRBD2 identical over 10 bases. Per the germline V gene, CDR1 is SGHAT and CDR2 is FQNNGV. The CDR3 spans 17 residues. J lost 1 base, V lost 5 bases, and 8 bases had no gene match. CDR3 in amino acids: CASSPSSGRPSYNEQFF. CDR3 in DNA: TGTGCCAGCAGCCCCAGTAGCGGGAGGCCTTCCTACAATGAGCAGTTCTTC.

There are a few counts of this clonotype. This chain joins TRBV30 and TRBJ1-1, with D possibly being TRBD1 (5 bases). Germline V gene sequence: CDR1 GTSNPN, CDR2 SVGIG (reference sequence). The CDR3 runs to 12 residues. V was trimmed by 5 bases and J by 2 bases, leaving 9 bases between them. This chain's CDR3 is CAWCQGNTEAFF. In DNA form, the CDR3 reads TGTGCCTGGTGCCAGGGAAACACTGAAGCTTTCTTT.

The rearrangement links TRBV18 to TRBJ2-7, with D perhaps TRBD1 or TRBD2 (5 bases each). V gave up 0 bases and J gave up 0 bases, with 9 bases separating them. CDR1 and CDR2 (germline): KGHSH, LQKENI. CDR3 size: 15 residues. The CDR3 loop reads CASSPPRGSSYEQYF. The CDR3, as DNA: TGTGCCAGCTCACCACCGAGGGGAAGCTCCTACGAGCAGTACTTC. Variable domain in full (rest from reference TRBV18 and TRBJ2-7): NAGVMQNPRHLVRRRGQEARLRCSPMKGHSHVYWYRQLPEEGLKFMVYLQKENIIDESGMPKERFSAEFPKEGPSILRIQQVVRGDSAAYFCASSPPRGSSYEQYFGPGTRLTVT.

The CDR3 spells CASSELLPTYEQYF. As DNA, the CDR3 is TGTGCCAGCAGTGAACTCCTCCCCACCTACGAGCAGTACTTC. The chain uses TRBV2 and TRBJ2-7; no definite D call. The germline V gene encodes CDR1 SNHLY and CDR2 FYNNEI. The CDR3 runs to 14 residues. The V end lost 2 bases, the J end lost 2 bases, and 10 bases lay between the germline ends.

The chain couples TRBV7-2 to TRBJ1-6; 10 nucleotides agree with TRBD1. With 5 bases clipped from V and 6 bases from J, the junction kept 7 bases outside the gene matches. The CDR3 runs 16 residues. From germline, CDR1 is SGHTA and CDR2 FQGNSA. The DNA of the CDR3 is TGTGCCAGCAGCCAGTCCGGGACAGGGGTTAATTCACCCCTCCACTTT. Protein sequence: CASSQSGTGVNSPLHF.